Below are 27 T cell receptor beta chains sequenced from a single sample in a study of T cells in Graves' hyperthyroidism and ophthalmopathy. Amplification targeted TCR beta CDR3 regions from RNA transcripts. Primed by the HTBI set, a first-round RT-PCR was run on the TCR CDR3. One entry per CDR3 protein results from TCRdb running MiXCR on the multiplex PCR reads. The sample gives roughly 380,000 distinct CDR3 sequences, about an eighth of which show up once; 5.3% is in the top ten. The material sequenced was blood. The receptor set was obtained from a woman aged 18-30 years with Graves' hyperthyroidism.

This clonotype appeared many times. This chain joins TRBV12-3 or TRBV12-4 and TRBJ2-7; 11 positions match TRBD1. Trimming took 6 bases from V and 3 from J; bases not matched to a gene: 10. This CDR3 has 16 residues. The CDR3 sequence is CASSGTDRGRFYEQYF. Written as DNA, the CDR3 is TGTGCCAGCAGCGGGACGGACAGGGGGCGCTTCTACGAGCAGTACTTC.

This clonotype has only a few counts. A single base separates this from a much larger clone, so it may be a read error. The chain employs TRBV12-3 or TRBV12-4 and TRBJ2-2, with a possible D match to TRBD2 (5 bases). The length of the CDR3 is 13 residues. CDR3: CASSFTGTGEPFF. The DNA for the CDR3 is TGTGCCAGCAGTTTTACCGGCACCGGGGAGCCGTTTTTT.

This clonotype has ten or more counts. The V gene is TRBV7-6, the J gene TRBJ2-3; 9 bases are a match to TRBD2. CDR1 is SGHVS, CDR2 FNYEAQ, per germline. This CDR3 contains 16 residues. The J segment lost 2 bases and the V segment lost 5 bases, leaving 8 bases of the junction unmatched. In nucleotides, the CDR3 is TGTGCCAGCAGCCAAGGGACTAGCTCTAACACAGATACGCAGTATTTT. This codes for CASSQGTSSNTDTQYF. The full variable domain, with the rest looked up from reference TRBV7-6 and TRBJ2-3, is GAGVSQSPRYKVTKRGQDVALRCDPISGHVSLYWYRQALGQGPEFLTYFNYEAQQDKSGLPNDRFSAERPEGSISTLTIQRTEQRDSAMYRCASSQGTSSNTDTQYFGPGTRLTVL.

This clonotype was detected many times. The rearrangement uses TRBV7-2 and TRBJ2-3; TRBD2 matches 13 bases. The CDR3 runs 18 residues. Germline CDR1 SGHTA, CDR2 FQGNSA. Germline trimming cut 2 bases from V and 4 bases from J; bases unmatched to any gene: 9. CDR3 sequence: CASSLRGTSGKVSDTQYF. In DNA, the CDR3 is TGTGCCAGCAGCTTAAGGGGGACTAGCGGGAAAGTATCAGATACGCAGTATTTT.

Turning to this clonotype: With a much larger clone just one base away, this may be a read error. The chain uses TRBV6-1 and TRBJ2-3; no clear D. There are 13 residues in the CDR3. Germline CDR1 is MNHNS and CDR2 is SASEGT. The CDR3 coding sequence is TGTGCCGGCAGAATGGGTAGCACAGATACGCAGTATTTT. As protein: CAGRMGSTDTQYF.

This clonotype was found many times. This chain connects TRBV9 to TRBJ1-1; TRBD1 might be the D (5 bases). The germline CDR1 and CDR2 sequences are SGDLS and YYNGEE. The V end lost 2 bases, the J end lost 4 bases, and 21 bases lay between the germline ends. CDR3 length: 17 amino acids. For the CDR3, the DNA is TGTGCCAGCAGCGTCGAGGGTTCGGGCAGGGTAGGCACTGAAGCTTTCTTT. The encoded protein is CASSVEGSGRVGTEAFF.

This clonotype occurred a few times. This chain links TRBV6-1 with TRBJ2-1, with D perhaps matching TRBD2 (5 bases). V dropped 2 bases and J dropped 6 bases, with 23 bases sitting between them. Germline CDR1 is MNHNS and CDR2 is SASEGT. This CDR3 has 18 residues. This CDR3 is CASSERPGPAGPINEQFF. CDR3 coding DNA: TGTGCCAGCAGTGAACGTCCGGGCCCTGCGGGTCCCATCAATGAGCAGTTCTTC.

A few counts support this clonotype. The V call is TRBV29-1, the J call TRBJ2-3; TRBD2 aligns across 12 bases. The germline V gene has CDR1 SQVTM and CDR2 ANQGSEA. V lost 8 bases and J lost 4; bases outside the gene matches: 10. The CDR3 loop spans 15 amino acids. The CDR3 DNA follows: TGCAGCTCAAATCCGACTAGCGGGAGCGCAGATACGCAGTATTTT. Translation gives CSSNPTSGSADTQYF.

This clonotype was seen a few times. V gene TRBV9 combines with J gene TRBJ2-2; 7 bases are a match to TRBD1. Germline V CDR1 and CDR2: SGDLS, YYNGEE. This CDR3 contains 15 residues. The V gene end was trimmed by 2 bases and the J gene end by 0 bases; junction bases not matched to a gene: 1. The CDR3 sequence: CASSVQGANTGELFF. CDR3 coding DNA: TGTGCCAGCAGCGTCCAGGGGGCGAACACCGGGGAGCTGTTTTTT.

There are many counts of this clonotype. The chain links TRBV5-6 to TRBJ2-3; D possibly corresponds to TRBD2 (6 bases). V lost 0 bases, J lost 1 base, and 9 bases lay in between. This CDR3 has 15 residues. CDR1 is SGHDT and CDR2 is YYEEEE in the germline V gene. The CDR3 reads CASSLVRDRTDTQYF. CDR3 in DNA: TGTGCCAGCAGCTTGGTGCGGGACCGCACAGATACGCAGTATTTT.

This clonotype was seen repeatedly, ten times or more. V is TRBV28 and J is TRBJ2-1; D unclear. There are 13 residues in the CDR3. Germline V CDR1 and CDR2: MDHEN, SYDVKM. V was pared by 3 bases and J by 10 bases, with 13 bases between. DNA of the CDR3: TGTGCCAGCAGTTTTTCCCGGGCAGGCGAGCAGTTCTTC. Protein sequence: CASSFSRAGEQFF.

This clonotype was found a few times. This chain connects TRBV6-2 or TRBV6-3 to TRBJ1-5; a weak D match, TRBD1 (5 bases). This CDR3 contains 12 residues. Per germline, CDR1 MNHEY and CDR2 SVGEGT. V was shortened by 7 bases and J by 9 bases, with 13 bases between the two germline ends. CDR3 bases: TGTGCCAGCACGGAGGGGATCATGCCCCAGCATTTT. It codes for CASTEGIMPQHF.

Only a few counts were recorded for this clonotype. The chain recombines TRBV5-1 with TRBJ2-7; maybe TRBD1 (6 bases). V was pared by 3 bases and J by 4 bases, with 14 bases between. CDR1 is SGHRS, CDR2 YFSETQ, per germline. This CDR3 contains 14 residues. The CDR3 loop is CASSSMGAEYEQYF. The CDR3 DNA is TGCGCCAGCAGCTCAATGGGGGCTGAGTACGAGCAGTACTTC. Complete variable domain (other parts from reference TRBV5-1 and TRBJ2-7): KAGVTQTPRYLIKTRGQQVTLSCSPISGHRSVSWYQQTPGQGLQFLFEYFSETQRNKGNFPGRFSGRQFSNSRSEMNVSTLELGDSALYLCASSSMGAEYEQYFGPGTRLTVT.

In its sample, this clonotype was seen many times. The chain uses TRBV29-1 and TRBJ1-1; D perhaps matches TRBD1 (6 bases). Germline V gene sequence: CDR1 SQVTM, CDR2 ANQGSEA. V lost 7 bases to trimming and J lost 4 bases, with 13 bases between them. CDR3 size: 12 residues. This CDR3 reads CSATGRRTEAFF. Here the CDR3 DNA reads TGCAGCGCCACAGGGAGGCGCACTGAAGCTTTCTTT.

This clonotype was detected many times. The J gene is TRBJ2-1, the V gene TRBV20-1; D remains ambiguous. The ends were cut back, 6 bases at V and 5 bases at J, with 8 bases in the middle. The germline CDR1 and CDR2 sequences are DFQATT and SNEGSKA (reference sequence). The CDR3 loop spans 11 amino acids. The CDR3 protein is CSASQHNEQFF. The CDR3 DNA is TGCAGTGCCAGCCAGCACAATGAGCAGTTCTTC.

This clonotype appeared a few times. The chain is built from TRBV27 and TRBJ1-6, with 7 bases fitting TRBD1. Germline V gene sequence: CDR1 MNHEY, CDR2 SMNVEV (reference sequence). Trimming removed 2 bases from V and 8 bases from J; junction bases left unmatched: 6. This CDR3 comprises 15 residues. The CDR3 loop is CASSLEGASHSPLHF. CDR3 DNA: TGTGCCAGCAGTTTAGAGGGGGCTTCGCATTCACCCCTCCACTTT.

This clonotype was observed many times. This chain links TRBV28 with TRBJ2-3, with D perhaps TRBD1 or TRBD2 (5 bases each). The CDR3 is 16 residues long. V lost 5 bases and J 2 bases, leaving 17 bases between the germline ends. Germline CDR1 reads MDHEN; CDR2 reads SYDVKM. CDR3 sequence: CASSPLRGPDTDTQYF. As DNA, the CDR3 is TGTGCCAGCAGTCCCTTGAGGGGTCCGGACACAGATACGCAGTATTTT.

This chain uses TRBV29-1 with TRBJ2-7; maybe TRBD2 (5 bases). The CDR3 covers 14 residues. Looked up from germline, CDR1 is SQVTM and CDR2 is ANQGSEA. Trimming cost V 7 bases and J 1 base, with 17 bases left between them. The CDR3 DNA reads as TGCAGCGCCGTAGGGAGAATAGGGTCCTACGAGCAGTACTTC. Translation: CSAVGRIGSYEQYF.

This clonotype was counted only a few times. The chain is built from TRBV30 and TRBJ1-3; D perhaps matches TRBD1 (6 bases). CDR3 length: 13 residues. V lost 4 bases to trimming and J lost 2 bases, with 9 bases between them. From germline, CDR1 is GTSNPN and CDR2 SVGIG (reference sequence). The DNA of the CDR3 is TGTGCCTGGACCAGGACAGCTGGAAACACCATATATTTT. This translates into CAWTRTAGNTIYF.

This clonotype has a count of ten or more. The V gene is TRBV27, the J gene TRBJ2-1, with 13 bases that match TRBD2. This CDR3 is 15 amino acids long. The germline V gene has CDR1 MNHEY and CDR2 SMNVEV (reference sequence). J lost 8 bases, V lost 5 bases, and 6 bases had no gene match. CDR3 bases: TGTGCCAGCAGTGCTAGGACTAGCGGGAGTGATGAGCAGTTCTTC. Translating it yields CASSARTSGSDEQFF.

This clonotype has ten or more counts. This chain links TRBV2 with TRBJ1-2; D ambiguous. The CDR3 runs 14 residues. CDR1 is SNHLY and CDR2 is FYNNEI in the germline V gene. Deletions cut 6 bases from V and 0 bases from J, with 11 bases between. CDR3 loop: CASRESRANYGYTF. CDR3 sequence (DNA): TGTGCCAGCAGGGAAAGCAGAGCTAACTATGGCTACACCTTC.

This rearrangement joins TRBV9 to TRBJ2-2; 7 bases map to TRBD2. J gave up 1 base and V 4 bases, and 7 bases lay outside the gene matches. This CDR3 comprises 16 residues. CDR1 SGDLS and CDR2 YYNGEE come from the germline V gene. The CDR3 reads CASSPRTRGNTGELFF. In DNA, the CDR3 is TGTGCCAGCAGCCCAAGGACTAGGGGGAACACCGGGGAGCTGTTTTTT.

This clonotype has only a few counts. A much larger clone is a single base away; this may be a read error. Because it lacks the conserved phenylalanine or tryptophan at the end, this CDR3 is likely a read error. The genes are TRBV6-1 and TRBJ1-1; D gene ambiguous. Germline CDR1 is MNHNS and CDR2 is SASEGT. This CDR3 has 14 residues. V lost 0 bases, J lost 1 base, and 6 bases lay in between. The CDR3 DNA reads as TGTGCCAGCAGTGAAGCGCGAAAGAACACTGAAGCTTTCTCT. Translated: CASSEARKNTEAFS.

The sample holds many counts of this clonotype. CDR3 sequence: CASAGTDISYEQYF. The CDR3 nucleotides are TGTGCCAGCGCTGGGACAGATATTTCCTACGAGCAGTACTTC. This chain uses TRBV28 with TRBJ2-7, with TRBD1 matching over 7 bases. Per germline, CDR1 MDHEN and CDR2 SYDVKM. Germline trimming cut 8 bases from V and 1 base from J; bases unmatched to any gene: 8. The CDR3 is 14 residues long.

This clonotype was picked up a small number of times. This chain links TRBV9 with TRBJ2-2, with TRBD1 matching over 7 bases. Trimming removed 4 bases from V and 4 bases from J; junction bases left unmatched: 16. CDR1 is SGDLS and CDR2 is YYNGEE in the germline V gene. This CDR3 has 18 residues. The CDR3 DNA follows: TGTGCCAGCAGCCCACCCGATGAGGGGACAGTGTTCACCGGGGAGCTGTTTTTT. Its protein product is CASSPPDEGTVFTGELFF.

The sample holds many counts of this clonotype. The J gene is TRBJ1-1, the V gene TRBV9; 7 positions match TRBD1. This CDR3 has 14 residues. V shed 0 bases, J shed 2 bases, and the junction held 1 base outside the gene matches. Germline assignment: CDR1 SGDLS and CDR2 YYNGEE. CDR3 sequence reads: CASSVGDSNTEAFF. The DNA of the CDR3 is TGTGCCAGCAGCGTAGGGGACAGCAACACTGAAGCTTTCTTT.

This clonotype occurred many times. This sequence joins TRBV2 and TRBJ2-7; D may be TRBD2 (6 bases). The CDR3 runs 13 residues. V lost 8 bases and J lost 6, with 17 bases in between. The germline V gene encodes CDR1 SNHLY and CDR2 FYNNEI. This CDR3 reads CASGGGKTSEQYF. DNA for the CDR3: TGTGCCAGCGGCGGAGGGAAAACGAGCGAGCAGTACTTC.